The 30 T cell receptor beta chains given below trace back to one sample, sequenced in a study of naive and memory T cell subsets. An equimolar mix of two oligonucleotides served as the beta constant-region primer for TRBC1 and TRBC2. TCRdb re-called the UMI-ligation and nested PCR reads with MiXCR, one entry per CDR3 protein. Of 140,000 to 150,000 distinct CDR3 sequences listed, about a sixth were seen once; the top ten hold 0.14%. Sequencing used naive CD4+ T cells from blood. These receptor sequences come from a human donor in good health.

There are many counts of this clonotype. The chain employs TRBV7-9 and TRBJ2-2; D ambiguous. Per the germline V gene, CDR1 is SEHNR and CDR2 is FQNEAQ (reference sequence). This CDR3 comprises 13 residues. Deletions cut 1 base from V and 7 bases from J, with 7 bases between. The CDR3 bases are TGTGCCAGCAGCTTAGTTCTCGGCGGGGAGCTGTTTTTT. Translation gives CASSLVLGGELFF. Complete variable domain (other parts from reference TRBV7-9 and TRBJ2-2): DTGVSQNPRHKITKRGQNVTFRCDPISEHNRLYWYRQTLGQGPEFLTYFQNEAQLEKSRLLSDRFSAERPKGSFSTLEIQRTEQGDSAMYLCASSLVLGGELFFGEGSRLTVL.

This clonotype has more than one count but fewer than ten. V is TRBV5-4 and J is TRBJ2-5; 7 bases are a match to TRBD2. V trimming: 4 bases; J trimming: 4 bases; junction bases outside the gene matches: 7. The CDR3 runs to 14 residues. Germline values: CDR1 SGHNT, CDR2 YYREEE (reference sequence). As DNA, the CDR3 is TGTGCCAGCAGCGGGAGGGGCGGGAGAGAGACCCAGTACTTC. It is translated as CASSGRGGRETQYF.

This clonotype was seen a handful of times. One junction end disagrees with the germline gene, perhaps due to a read error. The rearrangement uses TRBV25-1 and TRBJ1-4; D may be TRBD1 (5 bases). Germline CDR1 MGHDK, CDR2 SYGVNS. The CDR3 totals 10 residues. CDR3 loop: CASSVPPGRF. DNA of the CDR3: TGTGCCAGCAGTGTCCCTCCGGGGCGCTTT.

This clonotype was observed a few times. The chain carries TRBV30 and TRBJ2-3, with 7 bases matching TRBD2. The CDR3 extends over 14 amino acids. Trimming removed 1 base from V and 9 bases from J; junction bases left unmatched: 10. Germline lookup yields CDR1 GTSNPN and CDR2 SVGIG (reference sequence). DNA for the CDR3: TGTGCCTGGAGTGGGGTCCAGGGAGGGGTGACGCAGTATTTT. Its translation: CAWSGVQGGVTQYF. Supplemented by reference TRBV30 and TRBJ2-3, the full variable domain reads SQTIHQWPATLVQPVGSPLSLECTVEGTSNPNLYWYRQAAGRGLQLLFYSVGIGQISSEVPQNLSASRPQDRQFILSSKKLLLSDSGFYLCAWSGVQGGVTQYFGPGTRLTVL.

The J gene is TRBJ1-5, the V gene TRBV20-1; no reliable D call. This CDR3 is built from 14 residues. Germline assignment: CDR1 DFQATT and CDR2 SNEGSKA (reference sequence). V was pared by 2 bases and J by 4 bases, with 12 bases between. The CDR3 loop is CSARSGEGNQPQHF. The DNA for the CDR3 is TGCAGTGCTAGAAGTGGAGAAGGGAATCAGCCCCAGCATTTT.

The table lists this clonotype with a few counts. The genes are TRBV7-9 and TRBJ2-6; D may be TRBD1 (6 bases). Trimming left V 5 bases short and J 2 bases short, with 19 bases between. Germline loops: CDR1 SEHNR, CDR2 FQNEAQ (reference sequence). CDR3 length: 18 residues. The CDR3 loop reads CASSPDLTGLAGANVLTF. In DNA, the CDR3 is TGTGCCAGCAGCCCAGACCTGACAGGTCTGGCTGGGGCCAACGTCCTGACTTTC.

This clonotype was detected only a few times. The gene calls are TRBV4-1 and TRBJ1-1; TRBD1 is a possible D gene (6 bases). Germline lookup yields CDR1 MGHRA and CDR2 YSYEKL. The CDR3 loop spans 14 amino acids. V dropped 1 base and J dropped 7 bases, with 13 bases sitting between them. Here the CDR3 DNA reads TGCGCCAGCAGCCAAGGGTACAGGGAGGGTGAAGCTTTCTTT. Amino acid sequence: CASSQGYREGEAFF.

CDR3 nucleotide sequence: TGTGCCAGCAGGACAACTGGTCCACCCCATGAGCAGTTCTTC. Protein: CASRTTGPPHEQFF. This chain uses TRBV6-5 with TRBJ2-1; D remains unclear. Between the trimmed V and J ends, which lost 6 bases and 8 bases, there was a span of 17 bases. There are 14 residues in the CDR3. Germline V CDR1 and CDR2: MNHEY, SVGAGI.

This clonotype was detected a few times. J is TRBJ2-5 and V is TRBV28, with 8 bases that match TRBD2. V was pared by 11 bases and J by 1 base, with 12 bases of the junction left unmatched. CDR3 length: 15 residues. Germline CDR1 is MDHEN and CDR2 is SYDVKM. Written as DNA, the CDR3 is TGTGCCGCAAGAAAGCGGGAGTCTCCCCAAGAGACCCAGTACTTC. This codes for CAARKRESPQETQYF.

Comment on this clonotype: One end of the junction varies from germline; a read error may be responsible. V is TRBV6-6 and J is TRBJ2-7, with TRBD1 identical over 9 bases. Germline CDR1 and CDR2: MNHNY and SVGAGI (reference sequence). This CDR3 has 14 residues. CDR3 nucleotides: TGTGCCAGCAGTTACTCTGGACAGGGGATCGAGAAGTACTTC. Its protein is CASSYSGQGIEKYF.

V is TRBV10-3 and J is TRBJ1-1; the match to TRBD1 covers 11 bases. V lost 3 bases to trimming and J lost 7 bases; unmatched junction nucleotides: 13. This CDR3 has 17 residues. The germline CDR1 and CDR2 sequences are ENHRY and SYGVKD. The CDR3 sequence: CAISESGVGQGANEAFF. The CDR3 nucleotides are TGTGCCATCAGTGAATCTGGGGTCGGACAGGGGGCAAATGAAGCTTTCTTT.

This clonotype was seen more than once but under ten times. CDR3 bases: TGTGCCACCAGTGATCCGGACCGGGCCGATACGCAGTATTTT. Its protein product is CATSDPDRADTQYF. The chain links TRBV24-1 to TRBJ2-3; D uncertain. Trimming stripped 3 bases from V and 6 bases from J, with 12 bases between. The V gene's germline CDR1 is KGHDR and CDR2 SFDVKD. The CDR3 has 14 amino acids.

J is TRBJ2-5 and V is TRBV28; possible D gene TRBD2, 6 bases. Germline loops: CDR1 MDHEN, CDR2 SYDVKM. The CDR3 is made up of 12 amino acids. V was pared by 4 bases and J by 5 bases, with 8 bases between. The CDR3, as DNA: TGTGCCAGCAGTTCAGGGAGGGAGACCCAGTACTTC. Translated, it gives CASSSGRETQYF.

V gene TRBV20-1 combines with J gene TRBJ2-7; D could derive from TRBD1 or TRBD2 (5 bases each). The CDR3 is 15 residues long. Germline-derived CDR1 and CDR2 are DFQATT and SNEGSKA (reference sequence). Trimming left V 3 bases short and J 2 bases short, with 17 bases between. CDR3 sequence reads: CSASQPGTGTYEQYF. The CDR3 nucleotides read TGCAGTGCTAGCCAACCGGGGACGGGAACCTACGAGCAGTACTTC.

This clonotype was counted only a few times. The gene calls are TRBV6-5 and TRBJ1-5, with 9 bases identical to TRBD1. The CDR3 consists of 16 residues. Germline CDR1 MNHEY, CDR2 SVGAGI. J lost 1 base, V lost 6 bases, and 7 bases had no gene match. CDR3 loop: CASREDRGVSNQPQHF. The CDR3 coding sequence is TGTGCCAGCAGAGAAGACAGGGGGGTGAGCAATCAGCCCCAGCATTTT.

The chain is built from TRBV14 and TRBJ1-3; D perhaps matches TRBD1 (5 bases). Germline CDR1 reads SGHDN; CDR2 reads FVKESK. The CDR3 is 15 residues long. V shed 2 bases and J shed 7 bases, with 15 bases lying between them. In DNA form, the CDR3 reads TGTGCCAGCAGCCAATTCACAGGAGGCTCGAACACCATATATTTT. It encodes CASSQFTGGSNTIYF.

V usage is TRBV20-1 and J usage is TRBJ2-2; 10 nucleotides match TRBD1. The germline CDR1 and CDR2 sequences are DFQATT and SNEGSKA (reference sequence). Trimming at V came to 5 bases and at J to 6 bases, leaving 6 bases not matched to a gene. CDR3 length equals 14 residues. This chain's CDR3 is CSAADRGLPGELFF. Here the CDR3 DNA reads TGCAGTGCTGCTGACAGGGGGCTACCCGGGGAGCTGTTTTTT.

The gene calls are TRBV2 and TRBJ2-3; the D is unclear. CDR3 size: 14 residues. V was clipped by 4 bases and J by 4 bases, with 12 bases between them. CDR1 and CDR2 (germline): SNHLY, FYNNEI. For the CDR3, the DNA is TGTGCCAGCAGTGTCGAGGTTACTTCAGATACGCAGTATTTT. Encoded protein: CASSVEVTSDTQYF.

The chain links TRBV4-3 to TRBJ2-3; 9 bases match TRBD2. Trimming at V came to 1 base and at J to 2 bases, leaving 7 bases not matched to a gene. In germline, CDR1 is LGHNA, CDR2 YSLEER. The CDR3 has 17 residues. In nucleotides, the CDR3 is TGCGCCAGCAGCCAAGCAAGTCTAGCGGGACACACAGATACGCAGTATTTT. It encodes CASSQASLAGHTDTQYF.

The genes are TRBV30 and TRBJ2-2, with TRBD1 identical over 8 bases. The CDR3 sequence is 13 residues long. Germline assignment: CDR1 GTSNPN and CDR2 SVGIG (reference sequence). Trimming took 4 bases from V and 6 from J; bases not matched to a gene: 4. The CDR3 DNA reads as TGTGCCTGGAACCGACAGGGGCCCGGGGAGCTGTTTTTT. Protein sequence: CAWNRQGPGELFF.

In its sample, this clonotype was seen a few times. The chain uses TRBV29-1 and TRBJ2-1; D is ambiguous. Germline CDR1 reads SQVTM; CDR2 reads ANQGSEA. The CDR3 spans 11 residues. Trimming removed 4 bases at V and 5 bases at J, with 6 bases between. The CDR3 DNA reads TGCAGCGTTGCACGCAACAATGAGCAGTTCTTC. It codes for CSVARNNEQFF.

The J gene is TRBJ2-3, the V gene TRBV5-4, with D maybe TRBD1 (6 bases). CDR1 is SGHNT and CDR2 is YYREEE in the germline V gene (reference sequence). CDR3 length: 12 residues. The ends were cut back, 4 bases at V and 10 bases at J, with 13 bases in the middle. DNA of the CDR3: TGTGCCAGCAGCAGCCGGGACACGCCGCAGTATTTT. It encodes CASSSRDTPQYF.

This clonotype showed up just a few times. J is TRBJ2-1 and V is TRBV7-6; 8 nucleotides match TRBD1. Germline V CDR1 and CDR2: SGHVS, FNYEAQ. The CDR3 is 15 residues long. J was trimmed by 1 base and V by 3 bases; bases with no gene match: 2. The CDR3 sequence is CASSFRTGSYNEQFF. CDR3 sequence (DNA): TGTGCCAGCAGCTTTCGGACAGGGTCCTACAATGAGCAGTTCTTC.

A few counts support this clonotype. This rearrangement joins TRBV20-1 to TRBJ2-1; 11 nucleotides agree with TRBD2. Germline V gives CDR1 DFQATT, CDR2 SNEGSKA (reference sequence). CDR3 length: 15 amino acids. J lost 7 bases, V lost 2 bases, and 7 bases had no gene match. As DNA, the CDR3 is TGCAGTGCTAGACCGGGGACTAGCGGCATGAATGAGCAGTTCTTC. The encoded protein is CSARPGTSGMNEQFF.

This clonotype was counted only a few times. The J gene is TRBJ2-7, the V gene TRBV20-1; D is ambiguous. The CDR3 extends over 14 amino acids. Germline CDR1 reads DFQATT; CDR2 reads SNEGSKA (reference sequence). V was trimmed by 6 bases and J by 0 bases, leaving 15 bases between them. The CDR3 reads CSALSWVSSYEQYF. The CDR3 coding sequence is TGCAGTGCACTGAGCTGGGTCAGCTCCTACGAGCAGTACTTC.

This clonotype was observed a handful of times. The rearrangement uses TRBV28 and TRBJ1-5; 9 bases fit TRBD1. The CDR3 contains 15 residues. Germline V gene data show CDR1 as MDHEN and CDR2 as SYDVKM. Losses at the gene ends were 4 bases for V and 7 bases for J; bases not matched to a gene: 8. CDR3 loop: CASSSSTGGWQPQHF. The CDR3 DNA reads as TGTGCCAGCAGTTCCTCGACAGGGGGGTGGCAGCCCCAGCATTTT.

This clonotype was seen just once. The chain couples TRBV21-1 to TRBJ2-2; the listed D gene, TRBD2, was not tested against the DNA. TRBV21-1 is a known pseudogene. This CDR3 contains 20 residues. The CDR3 sequence is CASSKVIKRESAHGTGELFF. The CDR3 DNA reads TGTGCCAGCAGCAAAGTAATAAAGCGGGAGTCTGCTCATGGGACCGGGGAGCTGTTTTTT.

In this sample, this clonotype turned up a few times. V and J are TRBV27 and TRBJ1-2; D might be TRBD1 (5 bases). CDR1 and CDR2 (germline): MNHEY, SMNVEV (reference sequence). Trimming pared 3 bases from V and 4 bases from J, leaving 9 bases between. The CDR3 extends over 13 amino acids. CDR3 nucleotides: TGTGCCAGCAGTTTTAGGGGTGGCTATGGCTACACCTTC. Translated: CASSFRGGYGYTF.

J is TRBJ2-3 and V is TRBV19; D is unresolved. In germline, CDR1 is LNHDA, CDR2 SQIVND (reference sequence). This CDR3 has 14 residues. The V end was cut by 7 bases, the J end by 0 bases, with 11 bases between. The CDR3 here is CASKDSPSTDTQYF. The CDR3 DNA reads as TGTGCCAGTAAGGATAGCCCGAGCACAGATACGCAGTATTTT.

The chain employs TRBV2 and TRBJ2-7; 9 bases align to TRBD2. After removal of 2 bases from V and 7 bases from J, the junction contained 9 bases not matched to a gene. The length of the CDR3 is 15 residues. The germline V gene encodes CDR1 SNHLY and CDR2 FYNNEI. DNA of the CDR3: TGTGCCAGCAGTGAACCCGGCGGGAGGGCGGGGGAGCAGTACTTC. Translation: CASSEPGGRAGEQYF.